The T cell receptor (beta chain) described here comes from a study of blood T cell repertoires in COVID-19. Study context: The origin of the acute and convalescent COVID-19 samples was the United States, Italy and Spain. Sources were T cells, B-cell-depleted T cells, or PBMCs; the material itself was cDNA or gDNA.

This clone was observed a single time. This CDR3 is 14 amino acids long. Germline V lookup: CDR1 SGHRS, CDR2 YFSETQ. V lost 5 bases, J lost 10 bases, and 6 bases stayed unmatched. Original processing notes: How many nucleated cells were present was estimated from reference gene primer amplification. The protocol was immunoSEQ multiplex PCR, while the TCRdb copy is restricted to in-frame clones and leaves out a portion. That table gives V, J and clone size, and the DNA gave D and trimming. The table includes under 450,000 clones, approximately 86% detected once. It was during active infection that Seattle patients were enrolled and then longitudinally followed.

The chain carries TRBV5-1 and TRBJ2-1, with TRBD2 identical over 13 bases. The sample consisted of peripheral blood. The source of this sequence is a woman aged 60 to 75 with COVID-19, enrolled during active disease. In DNA form, the CDR3 reads TGCGCCAGCAGTACTAGCGGGGGGGCGAGGGAGCAGTTCTTC. This translates into CASSTSGGAREQFF. The full variable domain, completed using reference TRBV5-1 and TRBJ2-1, is KAGVTQTPRYLIKTRGQQVTLSCSPISGHRSVSWYQQTPGQGLQFLFEYFSETQRNKGNFPGRFSGRQFSNSRSEMNVSTLELGDSALYLCASSTSGGAREQFFGPGTRLTVL.